Shown below are 30 T cell receptor beta chains from a single sample sequenced in a study of T cell responses to AZD1222 COVID-19 vaccine. Generated by immunoSEQ multiplex PCR, the TCRdb table keeps only in-frame clones and is missing some. Among 90,000 to 120,000 clones listed, 92% were seen once. The sample consisted of peripheral blood, taken 28 days after the second AZD1222 dose. These receptors all come from an adult who received the AZD1222 COVID-19 vaccine.

The sample holds one count of this clone. This rearrangement joins TRBV3-1 (or the pseudogene TRBV3-2) to TRBJ2-7; 8 bases map to TRBD1. CDR3 length: 15 residues. The V gene's germline CDR1 is LGHDT and CDR2 YNNKEL (reference sequence). Losses at the gene ends were 0 bases for V and 3 bases for J; bases not matched to a gene: 4. CDR3 DNA sequence: TGTGCCAGCAGCCAAGATGGACAGGGAGGCTACGAGCAGTACTTC. As protein: CASSQDGQGGYEQYF.

The chain has TRBV5-6 and TRBJ2-7, with 7 bases lining up with TRBD1. CDR3 length equals 14 residues. The germline gives CDR1 SGHDT, CDR2 YYEEEE. After removal of 4 bases from V and 0 bases from J, the junction contained 4 bases not matched to a gene. CDR3 loop: CASSPWDSSYEQYF. The CDR3 DNA reads as TGTGCCAGCAGCCCCTGGGACAGCTCCTACGAGCAGTACTTC.

The chain links TRBV11-3 to TRBJ2-1, with D perhaps being TRBD1 or TRBD2 (5 bases each). Deletions cut 4 bases from V and 8 bases from J, with 12 bases between. Looked up from germline, CDR1 is SGHNT and CDR2 is YENEEA. This CDR3 comprises 13 residues. The CDR3 here is CASSYSGLDEQFF. For the CDR3, the DNA is TGTGCCAGCAGCTACTCGGGGCTAGATGAGCAGTTCTTC.

V gene TRBV18 combines with J gene TRBJ1-6; TRBD1 aligns across 7 bases. Germline-derived CDR1 and CDR2 are KGHSH and LQKENI. This CDR3 has 15 residues. Trimming took 3 bases from V and 10 from J; bases not matched to a gene: 9. For the CDR3, the DNA is TGTGCCAGCTCACCCGACAGGGTATCATTCTCACCCCTCCACTTT. It encodes CASSPDRVSFSPLHF. Filled out from reference TRBV18 and TRBJ1-6, the complete variable domain reads NAGVMQNPRHLVRRRGQEARLRCSPMKGHSHVYWYRQLPEEGLKFMVYLQKENIIDESGMPKERFSAEFPKEGPSILRIQQVVRGDSAAYFCASSPDRVSFSPLHFGNGTRLTVT.

V and J are TRBV19 and TRBJ1-5, with D hard to call. CDR1 and CDR2 from the germline V gene are LNHDA and SQIVND (reference sequence). The CDR3 length is 15 residues. Trimming pared 7 bases from V and 0 bases from J, leaving 13 bases between. CDR3 sequence reads: CASKSRSYSNQPQHF. In DNA form, the CDR3 reads TGTGCCAGTAAGTCCCGTTCATATAGCAATCAGCCCCAGCATTTT.

The genes are TRBV4-2 and TRBJ1-1; D is undetermined. V was clipped by 2 bases and J by 4 bases, with 2 bases between them. The CDR3 is 11 amino acids. CDR1 LGHNA and CDR2 YNFKEQ come from the germline V gene. Here the CDR3 DNA reads TGTGCCAGCAGCCAAACCACTGAAGCTTTCTTT. Translating gives CASSQTTEAFF.

The gene calls are TRBV18 and TRBJ1-5; D remains ambiguous. Per germline, CDR1 KGHSH and CDR2 LQKENI. V was clipped by 1 base and J by 7 bases, with 11 bases between them. The CDR3 totals 14 residues. The CDR3 here is CASSPRQEVQPQHF. In nucleotides, the CDR3 is TGTGCCAGCTCACCACGGCAGGAGGTGCAGCCCCAGCATTTT.

The rearrangement uses TRBV15 and TRBJ1-2; TRBD1 might be the D (5 bases). The germline V gene encodes CDR1 LNHNV and CDR2 YYDKDF (reference sequence). This CDR3 region has 16 residues. V dropped 0 bases and J dropped 0 bases, with 11 bases sitting between them. The CDR3 protein is CATSREGGFANYGYTF. The CDR3 coding sequence is TGTGCCACCAGCAGAGAGGGGGGATTTGCTAACTATGGCTACACCTTC.

The chain has TRBV24-1 and TRBJ2-3; 8 bases are a match to TRBD2. The CDR3 has 15 residues. Trimming at V came to 4 bases and at J to 5 bases, leaving 7 bases not matched to a gene. CDR1 and CDR2 (germline): KGHDR, SFDVKD. The CDR3 sequence: CATSETAAGGDTQYF. In DNA form, the CDR3 reads TGTGCCACCAGTGAAACTGCGGCGGGAGGAGATACGCAGTATTTT.

The V call is TRBV30, the J call TRBJ2-7; D call uncertain. The CDR3 totals 13 residues. The germline CDR1 and CDR2 sequences are GTSNPN and SVGIG (reference sequence). Trimming took off 1 base at V and 7 bases at J, with 14 bases between the two ends. As DNA, the CDR3 is TGTGCCTGGAGTGCCACGCGAGGAGCGGAGCAGTACTTC. Translated, it gives CAWSATRGAEQYF.

The chain carries TRBV28 and TRBJ2-5, with D tentatively TRBD1 (5 bases). Trimming left V 4 bases short and J 7 bases short, with 16 bases between. This CDR3 comprises 14 residues. Per the germline V gene, CDR1 is MDHEN and CDR2 is SYDVKM. Here the CDR3 DNA reads TGTGCCAGCAGTTCCGGTAGTGTGCAGGGGACCCAGTACTTC. Residues: CASSSGSVQGTQYF.

This chain uses TRBV19 with TRBJ2-7; D unresolved. Germline CDR1 and CDR2: LNHDA and SQIVND (reference sequence). The CDR3 is 14 residues long. The V end lost 2 bases, the J end lost 0 bases, and 8 bases lay between the germline ends. CDR3 residues: CASSIRASSYEQYF. DNA of the CDR3: TGTGCCAGTAGTATAAGAGCGAGCTCCTACGAGCAGTACTTC.

The rearrangement joins TRBV7-3 to TRBJ2-3; 7 positions agree with TRBD2. Trimming at V came to 6 bases and at J to 0 bases, leaving 3 bases not matched to a gene. Germline CDR1 SGHTA, CDR2 FQGTGA. This CDR3 is 14 amino acids long. The CDR3 DNA follows: TGTGCCAGCAGGTCCGGGGGGAGCACAGATACGCAGTATTTT. Protein product: CASRSGGSTDTQYF.

The chain is built from TRBV4-2 and TRBJ1-5; a possible D gene is TRBD1 (5 bases). The V end was cut by 0 bases, the J end by 4 bases, with 10 bases between. The CDR3 contains 15 residues. Germline-derived CDR1 and CDR2 are LGHNA and YNFKEQ. The CDR3 sequence: CASSQDQGSNQPQHF. The CDR3 DNA sequence: TGTGCCAGCAGCCAAGATCAGGGAAGTAATCAGCCCCAGCATTTT.

The V call is TRBV30, the J call TRBJ1-2; TRBD1 might be the D (6 bases). The V end was cut by 3 bases, the J end by 7 bases, with 27 bases between. Germline V gene data show CDR1 as GTSNPN and CDR2 as SVGIG (reference sequence). The CDR3 has 17 residues. In DNA, the CDR3 is TGTGCCTGGAGCATTGTGTCCCTGGCAGGGGCGCGGGGTGGCTACACCTTC. This translates into CAWSIVSLAGARGGYTF.

This chain joins TRBV18 and TRBJ1-2; no reliable D call. The germline V gene has CDR1 KGHSH and CDR2 LQKENI. The CDR3 totals 13 residues. The V end was cut by 3 bases, the J end by 8 bases, with 13 bases between. In nucleotides, the CDR3 is TGTGCCAGCTCACCGCAAGAGCTAGCGGGCTACACCTTC. Translation: CASSPQELAGYTF.

This chain connects TRBV7-3 to TRBJ2-5; possibly TRBD1 for D (5 bases). CDR1 and CDR2 from the germline V gene are SGHTA and FQGTGA. V lost 0 bases and J 5 bases, leaving 13 bases between the germline ends. This CDR3 has 15 amino acids. CDR3 nucleotide sequence: TGTGCCAGCAGCTTAACGAACAGCAAGGGGGAGACCCAGTACTTC. Translation gives CASSLTNSKGETQYF.

The J gene is TRBJ2-3, the V gene TRBV3-1 (or the pseudogene TRBV3-2); 7 bases are shared with TRBD2. The CDR3 runs 13 residues. V was clipped by 4 bases and J by 7 bases; unmatched bases: 5. Germline CDR1 LGHDT, CDR2 YNNKEL (reference sequence). CDR3 in amino acids: CASSPRLAYTQYF. The CDR3 DNA sequence: TGTGCCAGCAGCCCCAGACTAGCATATACGCAGTATTTT.

The chain links TRBV19 to TRBJ2-1, with 8 bases fitting TRBD1. This CDR3 has 14 residues. From germline, CDR1 is LNHDA and CDR2 SQIVND (reference sequence). Trimming at V came to 3 bases and at J to 5 bases, leaving 3 bases not matched to a gene. The CDR3: CASSMTGDNNEQFF. As DNA, the CDR3 is TGTGCCAGTAGTATGACAGGGGACAACAATGAGCAGTTCTTC.

The chain's CDR3 is CASSLSPYEQYF. The CDR3 DNA reads TGTGCCAGCAGTTTGTCACCCTACGAGCAGTACTTC. The chain recombines TRBV28 with TRBJ2-7; D not certain. This CDR3 region has 12 residues. Trimming pared 3 bases from V and 2 bases from J, leaving 5 bases between. Germline loops: CDR1 MDHEN, CDR2 SYDVKM. Drawing the rest from reference TRBV28 and TRBJ2-7, the complete variable domain is DVKVTQSSRYLVKRTGEKVFLECVQDMDHENMFWYRQDPGLGLRLIYFSYDVKMKEKGDIPEGYSVSREKKERFSLILESASTNQTSMYLCASSLSPYEQYFGPGTRLTVT.

V is TRBV6-5 and J is TRBJ2-1, with 7 bases fitting TRBD1. CDR1 and CDR2 (germline): MNHEY, SVGAGI. Trimming cost V 6 bases and J 7 bases; bases outside gene matches: 3. CDR3 length: 12 amino acids. The CDR3 here is CASRQGKNEQFF. In DNA, the CDR3 is TGTGCCAGCAGACAGGGGAAGAATGAGCAGTTCTTC.

The chain uses TRBV6-4 and TRBJ1-6; D gene ambiguous. V was clipped by 4 bases and J by 7 bases, with 11 bases between them. This CDR3 has 14 residues. Germline CDR1 is MRHNA and CDR2 is SNTAGT. The chain's CDR3 is CASSVDMGNSPLHF. CDR3 DNA: TGTGCCAGCAGTGTCGACATGGGAAATTCACCCCTCCACTTT.

CDR3 in amino acids: CASSPDGLEAFF. The CDR3 DNA sequence: TGTGCCAGCAGTCCGGACGGGCTTGAAGCTTTCTTT. The rearrangement uses TRBV6-5 and TRBJ1-1; D is undetermined. CDR1 MNHEY and CDR2 SVGAGI come from the germline V gene. The CDR3 sequence is 12 residues long. V shed 5 bases and J shed 7 bases, with 11 bases lying between them.

The gene calls are TRBV19 and TRBJ1-3; D gene unclear. The CDR3 totals 16 residues. Germline assignment: CDR1 LNHDA and CDR2 SQIVND (reference sequence). The V and J ends lost 3 bases and 0 bases respectively, with 12 bases between them. The CDR3 loop is CASSIIQAVSGNTIYF. CDR3 DNA: TGTGCCAGTAGTATCATTCAGGCAGTCTCTGGAAACACCATATATTTT.

V and J are TRBV2 and TRBJ2-2; no definite D call. Germline V lookup: CDR1 SNHLY, CDR2 FYNNEI. This CDR3 comprises 14 residues. The V end was cut by 5 bases, the J end by 5 bases, with 12 bases between. The CDR3 loop is CASSSQRSTGELFF. CDR3 nucleotide sequence: TGTGCCAGCAGTTCGCAGCGTTCTACCGGGGAGCTGTTTTTT.

This chain connects TRBV6-5 to TRBJ2-2, with 7 bases identical to TRBD1. The CDR3 totals 13 residues. The trim removed 5 bases at V and 6 bases at J, leaving 3 bases unmatched. Germline CDR1 and CDR2: MNHEY and SVGAGI. Here the CDR3 reads CASSRQGSGELFF. The CDR3 nucleotides read TGTGCCAGCAGTCGACAGGGCTCCGGGGAGCTGTTTTTT.

The chain has TRBV19 and TRBJ2-2, with D possibly called TRBD1 or TRBD2 (6 bases each). The ends were cut back, 2 bases at V and 2 bases at J, with 9 bases in the middle. In germline, CDR1 is LNHDA, CDR2 SQIVND (reference sequence). There are 15 residues in the CDR3. The CDR3 loop reads CASSILGGNTGELFF. The CDR3 region has the DNA TGTGCCAGTAGTATACTCGGGGGCAACACCGGGGAGCTGTTTTTT.

The V call is TRBV2, the J call TRBJ2-1; D gene uncertain. CDR3 length: 14 amino acids. Looked up from germline, CDR1 is SNHLY and CDR2 is FYNNEI. Trimming removed 2 bases at V and 2 bases at J, with 7 bases between. CDR3 sequence: CASSERAAYNEQFF. CDR3 DNA: TGTGCCAGCAGTGAAAGGGCCGCCTACAATGAGCAGTTCTTC.

The gene calls are TRBV7-2 and TRBJ2-1; TRBD2 might be the D (5 bases). The CDR3 is 17 residues long. Germline CDR1 reads SGHTA; CDR2 reads FQGNSA. The V gene lost 2 bases and the J gene lost 0 bases, with 14 bases spanning the gap. CDR3 in DNA: TGTGCCAGCAGCTTATTTGAAGCGGTAAGCTCCTACAATGAGCAGTTCTTC. Protein product: CASSLFEAVSSYNEQFF.

This sequence joins TRBV6-4 and TRBJ1-2; D call uncertain. The germline V and J ends were trimmed by 4 bases and 7 bases, with 13 bases remaining between them. Germline loops: CDR1 MRHNA, CDR2 SNTAGT. The length of the CDR3 is 13 residues. The chain's CDR3 is CASSGGGSAGYTF. As DNA, the CDR3 is TGTGCCAGCAGTGGAGGCGGGTCTGCTGGCTACACCTTC.